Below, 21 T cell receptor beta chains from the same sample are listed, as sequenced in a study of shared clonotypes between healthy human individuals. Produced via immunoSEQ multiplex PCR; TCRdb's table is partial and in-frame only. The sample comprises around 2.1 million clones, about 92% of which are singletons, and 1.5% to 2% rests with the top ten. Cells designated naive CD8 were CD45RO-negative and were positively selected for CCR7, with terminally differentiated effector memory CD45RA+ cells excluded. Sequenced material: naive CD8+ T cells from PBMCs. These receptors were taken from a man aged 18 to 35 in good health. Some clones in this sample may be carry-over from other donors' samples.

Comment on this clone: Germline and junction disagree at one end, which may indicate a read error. The DNA of the CDR3 is TGTGCCAGCAGAGACCGGGGCCCGCAACCCCCCCCGAACTTC. Protein: CASRDRGPQPPPNF. The chain links TRBV2 to TRBJ2-5; D tentatively fits TRBD1 or TRBD2 (5 bases each). CDR3 size: 14 residues. Per germline, CDR1 SNHLY and CDR2 FYNNEI.

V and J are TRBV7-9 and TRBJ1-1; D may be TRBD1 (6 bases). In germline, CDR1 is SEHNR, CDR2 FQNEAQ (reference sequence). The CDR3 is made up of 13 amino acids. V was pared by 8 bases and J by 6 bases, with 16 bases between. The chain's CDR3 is CASWGGHKAEAFF. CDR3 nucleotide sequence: TGTGCCAGCTGGGGGGGGCATAAGGCTGAAGCTTTCTTT.

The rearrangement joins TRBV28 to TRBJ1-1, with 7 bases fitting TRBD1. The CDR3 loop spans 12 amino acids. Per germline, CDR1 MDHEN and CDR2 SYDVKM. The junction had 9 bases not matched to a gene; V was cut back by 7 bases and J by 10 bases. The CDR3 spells CASTAGTVSAFF. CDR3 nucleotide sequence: TGTGCCAGCACCGCCGGGACAGTCTCAGCTTTCTTT.

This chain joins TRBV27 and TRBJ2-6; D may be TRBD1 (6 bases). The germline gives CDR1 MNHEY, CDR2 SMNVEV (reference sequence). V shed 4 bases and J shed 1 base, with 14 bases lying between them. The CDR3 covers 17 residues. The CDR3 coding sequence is TGTGCCAGCAGTTACAGGGAAATAAGTTCTGGGGCCAACGTCCTGACTTTC. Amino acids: CASSYREISSGANVLTF.

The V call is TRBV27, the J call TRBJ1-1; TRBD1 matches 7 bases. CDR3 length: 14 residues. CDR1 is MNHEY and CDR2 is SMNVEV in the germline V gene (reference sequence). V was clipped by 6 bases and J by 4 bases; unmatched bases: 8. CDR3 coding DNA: TGTGCCAGCAGAGACCAGACAGGGAGCACTGAAGCTTTCTTT. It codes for CASRDQTGSTEAFF.

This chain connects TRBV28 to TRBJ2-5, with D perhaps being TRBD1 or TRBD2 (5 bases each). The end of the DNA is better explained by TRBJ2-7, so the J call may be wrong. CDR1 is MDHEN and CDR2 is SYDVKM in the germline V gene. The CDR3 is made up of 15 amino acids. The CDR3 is CASSPPRGTHYEQYF. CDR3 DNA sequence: TGTGCCAGCAGTCCGCCCCGAGGGACCCACTACGAGCAGTACTTC.

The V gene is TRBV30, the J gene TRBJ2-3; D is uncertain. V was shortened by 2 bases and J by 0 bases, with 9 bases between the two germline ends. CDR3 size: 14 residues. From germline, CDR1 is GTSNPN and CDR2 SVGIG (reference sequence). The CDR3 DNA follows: TGTGCCTGGAGTTTTGGAACTAGCACAGATACGCAGTATTTT. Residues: CAWSFGTSTDTQYF. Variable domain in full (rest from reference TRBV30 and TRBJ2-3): SQTIHQWPATLVQPVGSPLSLECTVEGTSNPNLYWYRQAAGRGLQLLFYSVGIGQISSEVPQNLSASRPQDRQFILSSKKLLLSDSGFYLCAWSFGTSTDTQYFGPGTRLTVL.

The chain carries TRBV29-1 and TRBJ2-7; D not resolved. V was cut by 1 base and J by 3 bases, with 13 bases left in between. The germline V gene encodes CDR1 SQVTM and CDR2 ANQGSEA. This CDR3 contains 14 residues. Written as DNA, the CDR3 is TGCAGCGTTGAAGTAGGCCTGACGGGCTACGAGCAGTACTTC. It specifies CSVEVGLTGYEQYF.

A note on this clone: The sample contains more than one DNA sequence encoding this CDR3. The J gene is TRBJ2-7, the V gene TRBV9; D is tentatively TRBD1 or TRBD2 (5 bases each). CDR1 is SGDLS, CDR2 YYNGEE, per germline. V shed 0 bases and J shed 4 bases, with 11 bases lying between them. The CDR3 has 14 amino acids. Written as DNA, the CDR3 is TGTGCCAGCAGCGTAGGGGGACGGACTTACGAGCAGTACTTC. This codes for CASSVGGRTYEQYF.

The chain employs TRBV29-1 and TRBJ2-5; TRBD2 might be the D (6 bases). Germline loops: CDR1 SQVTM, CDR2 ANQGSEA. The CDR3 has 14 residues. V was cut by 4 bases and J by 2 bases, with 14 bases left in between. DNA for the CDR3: TGCAGCGTTGGGAGGGCTAGACTTCAAGAGACCCAGTACTTC. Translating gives CSVGRARLQETQYF.

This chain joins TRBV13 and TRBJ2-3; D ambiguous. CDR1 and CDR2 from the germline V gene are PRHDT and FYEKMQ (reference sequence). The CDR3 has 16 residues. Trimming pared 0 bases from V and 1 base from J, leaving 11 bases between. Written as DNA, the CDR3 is TGTGCCAGCAGCTTAGGCCTGTCCGGAGGCACAGATACGCAGTATTTT. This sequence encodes CASSLGLSGGTDTQYF.

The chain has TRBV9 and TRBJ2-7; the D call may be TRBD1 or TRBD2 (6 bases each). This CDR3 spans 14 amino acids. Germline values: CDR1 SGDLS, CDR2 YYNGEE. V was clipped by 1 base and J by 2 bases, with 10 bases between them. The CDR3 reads CASSVKGGTYEQYF. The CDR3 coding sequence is TGTGCCAGCAGCGTAAAGGGGGGTACCTACGAGCAGTACTTC.

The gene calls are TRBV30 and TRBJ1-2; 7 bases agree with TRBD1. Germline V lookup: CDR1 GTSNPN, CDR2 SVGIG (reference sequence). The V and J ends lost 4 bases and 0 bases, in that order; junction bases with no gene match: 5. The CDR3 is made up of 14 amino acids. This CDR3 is CAWIRTGTNYGYTF. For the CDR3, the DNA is TGTGCCTGGATCCGGACAGGCACTAACTATGGCTACACCTTC.

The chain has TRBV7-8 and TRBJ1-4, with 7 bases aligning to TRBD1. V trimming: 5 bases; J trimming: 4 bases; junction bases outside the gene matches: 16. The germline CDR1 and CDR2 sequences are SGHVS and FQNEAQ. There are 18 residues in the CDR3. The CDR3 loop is CASSPSPTGAPLNEKLFF. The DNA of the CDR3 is TGTGCCAGCAGCCCCTCGCCCACAGGGGCTCCCCTTAATGAAAAACTGTTTTTT.

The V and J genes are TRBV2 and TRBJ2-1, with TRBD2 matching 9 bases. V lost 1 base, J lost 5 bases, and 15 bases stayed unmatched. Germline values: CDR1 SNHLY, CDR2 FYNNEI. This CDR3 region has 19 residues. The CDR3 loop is CASSEGPPTSGLGDNEQFF. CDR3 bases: TGTGCCAGCAGTGAAGGACCCCCAACTAGCGGGCTCGGGGACAATGAGCAGTTCTTC.

The CDR3 loop is CASSDPGLAGETQYF. The CDR3 DNA reads as TGTGCCAGCAGTGACCCGGGACTAGCGGGAGAGACCCAGTACTTC. The chain is built from TRBV2 and TRBJ2-5; 12 nucleotides align to TRBD2. Germline-derived CDR1 and CDR2 are SNHLY and FYNNEI. The V and J ends lost 3 bases and 4 bases, in that order; junction bases with no gene match: 3. The CDR3 is 15 residues long.

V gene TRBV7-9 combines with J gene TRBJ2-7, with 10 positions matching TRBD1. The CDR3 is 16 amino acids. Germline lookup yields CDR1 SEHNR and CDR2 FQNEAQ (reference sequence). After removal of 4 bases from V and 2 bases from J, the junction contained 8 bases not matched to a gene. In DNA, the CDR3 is TGTGCCAGCAGCTCCCTGCACGGACAGGGGGCCTACGAGCAGTACTTC. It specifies CASSSLHGQGAYEQYF.

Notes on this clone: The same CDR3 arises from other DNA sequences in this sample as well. The CDR3 is CASSIGSSYNEQFF. The DNA for the CDR3 is TGTGCCAGTAGTATTGGGAGCTCCTACAATGAGCAGTTCTTC. The V gene is TRBV19, the J gene TRBJ2-1; perhaps TRBD2 as D (5 bases). The germline V and J ends were trimmed by 3 bases and 0 bases, with 6 bases remaining between them. This CDR3 has 14 amino acids. CDR1 LNHDA and CDR2 SQIVND come from the germline V gene (reference sequence).

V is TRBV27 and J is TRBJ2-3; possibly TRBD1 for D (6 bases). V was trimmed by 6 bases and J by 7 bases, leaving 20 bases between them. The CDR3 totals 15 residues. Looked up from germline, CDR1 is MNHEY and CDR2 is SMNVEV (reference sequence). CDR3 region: CASSLGTPVSHTQYF. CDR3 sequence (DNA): TGTGCCAGCAGCCTTGGGACACCGGTCTCGCATACGCAGTATTTT.

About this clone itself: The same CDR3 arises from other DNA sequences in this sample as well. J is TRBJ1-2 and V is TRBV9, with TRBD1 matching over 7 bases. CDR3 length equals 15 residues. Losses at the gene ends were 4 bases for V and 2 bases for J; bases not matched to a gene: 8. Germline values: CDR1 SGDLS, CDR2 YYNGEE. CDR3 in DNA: TGTGCCAGCAGCCCGGGGGACAGATTAAACTATGGCTACACCTTC. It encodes CASSPGDRLNYGYTF.

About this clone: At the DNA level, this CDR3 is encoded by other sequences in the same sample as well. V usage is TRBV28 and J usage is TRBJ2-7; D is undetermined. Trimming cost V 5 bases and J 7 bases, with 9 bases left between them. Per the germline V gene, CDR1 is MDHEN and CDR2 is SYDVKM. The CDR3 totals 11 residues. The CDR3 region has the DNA TGTGCCAGCAGTCAAGGTGGAGAGCAGTACTTC. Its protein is CASSQGGEQYF.